Sequencing of this TCR beta chain was carried out in a study of blood T cell repertoires in COVID-19. The wider study: The United States, Italy and Spain provided the acute and convalescent COVID-19 samples. The cDNA or gDNA used as material had been derived from T cells, B-cell-depleted T cells, or PBMCs.

Per germline, CDR1 MRHNA and CDR2 SNTAGT. This CDR3 has 13 amino acids. Trimming at V came to 5 bases and at J to 4 bases, leaving 4 bases not matched to a gene. In the original processing: The assay estimated nucleated cells by amplifying reference gene primers. The method was immunoSEQ multiplex PCR; TCRdb's version includes in-frame clones alone and lacks a portion of them. From that table come the V and J calls and clone size; the DNA was used to work out D and trimming. The sample has about 140,000 clones; 82% are singletons. Sample: peripheral blood. The source of this sequence is a woman of 80 years or more with acute or convalescent COVID-19. This chain joins TRBV6-4 and TRBJ1-1; 7 positions match TRBD1. CDR3: CASSSRQGTEAFF. The CDR3 nucleotides read TGTGCCAGCAGTTCCCGACAGGGCACTGAAGCTTTCTTT.